This entry describes one TCR beta chain. The CDR3 spans 17 residues. Germline assignment: CDR1 LGHNA and CDR2 YSLEER. With 0 bases clipped from V and 3 bases from J, the junction kept 11 bases outside the gene matches. TCRdb reanalysed the PCR reads using MiXCR and keeps one entry per CDR3 protein. In the table there are about 630,000 distinct CDR3 sequences, 25% of which are singletons. The sample comes from a study of molecular identifiers for immune sequencing clone quantification. The sequenced sample consisted of naive CD8+ T cells from blood, with Jurkat cell RNA spiked in. The sample's subset: FACS-sorted CD8+CD4-CCR7+CD45RA+ naive T cells. The V and J genes are TRBV4-3 and TRBJ2-7; 7 bases map to TRBD2. The receptor's source is a human donor in good health. Some libraries in this study had Jurkat cell RNA spiked in. The DNA for the CDR3 is TGCGCCAGCAGCCAAGATTATTCTGGGCTAGCGGACTACGAGCAGTACTTC. This codes for CASSQDYSGLADYEQYF.